The next 13 T cell receptor beta chains were all read from a single sample in a study of cytomegalovirus exposure and HLA in healthy donors. Primers for the PCR totalled 60 Vbeta and 13 Jbeta. Sequenced by immunoSEQ multiplex PCR; TCRdb stores in-frame clones only, minus some. Of 170,000 or so clones in the sample, around 80% were seen once. The sequencing input was PBMCs. These receptor sequences come from a woman aged 25 to 39 in good health and CMV-seropositive.

This chain links TRBV7-2 with TRBJ2-2; 7 bases agree with TRBD2. Germline lookup yields CDR1 SGHTA and CDR2 FQGNSA. J gave up 5 bases and V 1 base, and 4 bases lay outside the gene matches. The CDR3 runs to 15 residues. CDR3 nucleotide sequence: TGTGCCAGCAGCTTAGGAGGACTAGGGACCGGGGAGCTGTTTTTT. Residues: CASSLGGLGTGELFF.

This clone has just a few counts. V is TRBV12-5 and J is TRBJ2-1; unclear D gene. V lost 6 bases and J lost 5, with 8 bases in between. Germline V gives CDR1 LGHNT, CDR2 FRNRAP. The CDR3 is 12 residues long. CDR3 nucleotides: TGTGCTAGTGGACTATACGACAATGAGCAGTTCTTC. It specifies CASGLYDNEQFF.

This clone was detected only a few times. V and J are TRBV10-2 and TRBJ1-5; TRBD1 matches at 11 bases. Trimming took 5 bases from V and 7 from J; bases not matched to a gene: 4. CDR1 is WSHSY, CDR2 SAAADI, per germline. This CDR3 contains 14 residues. In DNA form, the CDR3 reads TGCGCCAGCAGTTGGGACAGGGGGGACCAGCCCCAGCATTTT. Its protein is CASSWDRGDQPQHF.

The rearrangement joins TRBV12-5 to TRBJ2-7; 9 bases agree with TRBD1. Germline CDR1 reads LGHNT; CDR2 reads FRNRAP. Trimming cost V 2 bases and J 3 bases; bases outside gene matches: 8. CDR3 size: 16 residues. The CDR3 sequence is CASGLYRDREVYEQYF. In DNA form, the CDR3 reads TGTGCTAGTGGTTTGTACCGGGACAGGGAAGTCTACGAGCAGTACTTC.

This clone appeared a single time. The chain uses TRBV5-1 and TRBJ2-1, with a possible D match to TRBD1 (5 bases). CDR1 SGHRS and CDR2 YFSETQ come from the germline V gene. V was trimmed by 6 bases and J by 4 bases, leaving 14 bases between them. The CDR3 has 14 amino acids. The CDR3 spells CASKPQAGYNEQFF. The CDR3 DNA reads as TGCGCCAGCAAACCCCAGGCAGGGTACAATGAGCAGTTCTTC.

The chain carries TRBV5-8 and TRBJ2-3; the match to TRBD2 covers 7 bases. V lost 3 bases, J lost 1 base, and 2 bases stayed unmatched. The CDR3 is made up of 14 amino acids. Germline CDR1 and CDR2: SGHTS and YDEGEE. Here the CDR3 DNA reads TGTGCCAGCAGCTCGCTAGCGGGCACAGATACGCAGTATTTT. Translated, it gives CASSSLAGTDTQYF.

This rearrangement joins TRBV5-6 to TRBJ1-2, with unresolved D. CDR1 SGHDT and CDR2 YYEEEE come from the germline V gene. V was trimmed by 4 bases and J by 5 bases, leaving 9 bases between them. The CDR3 sequence is 12 residues long. CDR3 protein: CASSRVDYGYTF. The CDR3, as DNA: TGTGCCAGCAGCCGAGTTGATTATGGCTACACCTTC. The whole variable domain, remainder taken from reference TRBV5-6 and TRBJ1-2, is DAGVTQSPTHLIKTRGQQVTLRCSPKSGHDTVSWYQQALGQGPQFIFQYYEEEERQRGNFPDRFSGHQFPNYSSELNVNALLLGDSALYLCASSRVDYGYTFGSGTRLTVV.

This chain uses TRBV7-9 with TRBJ2-3, with 11 bases aligning to TRBD2. This CDR3 contains 18 residues. Germline CDR1 SEHNR, CDR2 FQNEAQ (reference sequence). V was clipped by 5 bases and J by 3 bases; unmatched bases: 13. CDR3 in DNA: TGTGCCAGCAGCCCGGGCTGGGCTAGCGGGAGGCTTACAGATACGCAGTATTTT. The encoded protein is CASSPGWASGRLTDTQYF.

The V and J genes are TRBV5-6 and TRBJ2-5; possibly TRBD2 for D (5 bases). Germline lookup yields CDR1 SGHDT and CDR2 YYEEEE. V was cut by 3 bases and J by 1 base, with 13 bases left in between. The CDR3 sequence is 15 residues long. CDR3: CASSSMKRPQETQYF. The DNA of the CDR3 is TGTGCCAGCAGCTCGATGAAGCGGCCCCAAGAGACCCAGTACTTC.

The chain joins TRBV2 to TRBJ2-2; the match to TRBD1 covers 8 bases. Germline V gene data show CDR1 as SNHLY and CDR2 as FYNNEI. CDR3 length equals 13 residues. Trimming at V came to 8 bases and at J to 5 bases, leaving 4 bases not matched to a gene. The CDR3 loop is CASLGQGTGELFF. The CDR3 DNA is TGTGCCAGCCTCGGACAGGGTACCGGGGAGCTGTTTTTT.

For the CDR3, the DNA is TGTGCCAGCAGACGACCGGGGGGGACCTATGGCTACACCTTC. Translation gives CASRRPGGTYGYTF. V is TRBV6-5 and J is TRBJ1-2, with D perhaps TRBD1 (5 bases). This CDR3 spans 14 amino acids. V was pared by 6 bases and J by 4 bases, with 15 bases between. Per the germline V gene, CDR1 is MNHEY and CDR2 is SVGAGI.

This chain links TRBV28 with TRBJ2-6; 9 bases are a match to TRBD2. Germline lookup yields CDR1 MDHEN and CDR2 SYDVKM. This CDR3 is built from 17 residues. V was clipped by 8 bases and J by 0 bases; unmatched bases: 8. The CDR3 reads CASGLAGLFSGANVLTF. The CDR3, as DNA: TGTGCCAGCGGGCTAGCGGGGCTTTTCTCTGGGGCCAACGTCCTGACTTTC.

The chain carries TRBV29-1 and TRBJ2-4; D might be TRBD1 (5 bases). V lost 2 bases, J lost 0 bases, and 14 bases lay in between. Germline CDR1 is SQVTM and CDR2 is ANQGSEA. The CDR3 runs to 16 residues. The CDR3 region is CSVEYLGELAKNIQYF. For the CDR3, the DNA is TGCAGCGTTGAATATCTAGGGGAACTAGCCAAAAACATTCAGTACTTC.